This TCR beta chain comes out of a study of cytomegalovirus exposure and HLA in healthy donors. Study-level findings and limits: Among immune exposure information, only CMV serostatus was available. Later work showed greater clonal expansion in HLA-associated TCR beta chains than in equally common others.

Use of 60 Vbeta and 13 Jbeta primers characterized the PCR. Repertoires were generated with immunoSEQ multiplex PCR, while TCRdb's copy carries only in-frame clones and drops some. Of fewer than 250,000 clones in the sample, about four fifths were seen once. This CDR3 comprises 16 residues. The germline V gene encodes CDR1 SGHRS and CDR2 YFSETQ. After removal of 0 bases from V and 10 bases from J, the junction contained 8 bases not matched to a gene. On this clone itself: Its antigen is currently unknown.

This chain links TRBV5-1 with TRBJ2-3; 13 bases are shared with TRBD2. The TCR originated in a woman aged 50 to 60 in good health and CMV-seropositive. Source material: PBMCs. CDR3 protein: CASSLETSGGAAAQYF. DNA of the CDR3: TGCGCCAGCAGCTTGGAAACTAGCGGGGGGGCCGCTGCGCAGTATTTT.